This record concerns one T cell receptor beta chain sequence. Its antigen is currently not known. It has no much larger one-base neighbor in the sample; base qualities were not kept. The trial excluded patients who had a history of autoimmune disease or were on systemic immunosuppression. In every dose cohort, peripheral blood was drawn for TCR sequencing at baseline, cycle 4 day 1, and cycle 7 day 1. The samples were taken from a phase I, first-in-human, multicenter, open-label dose-escalation trial of ivuxolimab. Adults with locally advanced or metastatic melanoma, renal cell carcinoma, hepatocellular carcinoma or head and neck squamous cell carcinoma were enrolled in the trial. CD4+ and CD8+ T cells were sorted separately from peripheral blood before TCR sequencing. For sequencing of the TCRbeta CDR3 region, genomic DNA was extracted from the sorted cells. The immunoSEQ Assay was used to sequence the TCRbeta CDR3 regions. TCRdb stores this immuneACCESS table with in-frame sequences only. Part of the clones is absent; in the studies checked, under half of the shortfall reflects unresolved V genes, and no reason is known for the rest. The sample table contains tens of thousands of clones; only one count was recorded for 75% to 95% of them. The ten top clones hold under 0.6% of the sample.

This sample was taken from a study of OX40 agonist ivuxolimab in advanced cancers. About the study as a whole: Ivuxolimab was an agonistic, fully human IgG2 monoclonal antibody directed against OX40 (CD134), a costimulatory receptor. Intravenous ivuxolimab was administered to patients every 2 weeks at six dose levels: 0.01, 0.1, 0.3, 1.5, 3 and 10 mg/kg. Among the roughly 52 dose-escalation patients, about 20 had hepatocellular carcinoma, 15 melanoma, 9 renal cell carcinoma and 9 head and neck cancer. A male proportion of almost 85% and a mean age of approximately 55 years, ranging from about 20 to 80, were recorded for the dose-escalation cohort. Patients were allowed to have had prior anti-PD-1, anti-PD-L1 or anti-CTLA-4 therapy, and around 40% of the dose-escalation patients had previously received checkpoint inhibitors. Three dose-escalation patients achieved partial responses, one with hepatocellular carcinoma and two with cutaneous melanoma. Peripheral TCRbeta sequencing was intended to test whether TCR sequence diversity was altered and clonal T-cell expansion was caused by ivuxolimab. The paper reports the monotherapy dose-escalation portion (N of about 47 patients) of the phase I ivuxolimab trial. Study-wide conclusions, independent of this receptor: At doses of 0.1 to 3.0 mg/kg, clonal expansion of both CD4+ and CD8+ T cells in blood was seen between baseline and week 6. In the 0.1-3.0 mg/kg groups, partial responders were among the patients with the lowest normalized peripheral clonal expansion, particularly in CD8+ T cells. Low levels of normalized T-cell clonal expansion were also seen in some patients who did not respond. On average, CD8+ T cells showed more expanded clones than CD4+ T cells after ivuxolimab. The antigen specificity of the clonally expanded peripheral T cells was not determined.

CDR1 and CDR2 are drawn from the germline V gene: SGHTA, FQGTGA. The CDR3 spans 18 residues, from the cysteine through the phenylalanine. The entry retains the CDR3 DNA only, 54 bases that are in frame from base 1. The V end gives up 4 bases and the J end 9 bases, leaving 15 bases in the junction not matched to a gene. The specimen was CD4+ or CD8+ T cells sorted from blood, collected in a trial of the OX40 agonist ivuxolimab. Rearrangement joined TRBV7-3 to TRBJ2-1; TRBD2 matches 13 bases in the middle. The sequence derives from an adult with an advanced solid tumor such as melanoma, head and neck, liver or kidney cancer. The nucleotide sequence is TGTGCCAGCAGCTCAGGAGCAGCCGGGACTAGCGGGACTAGTGAGCAGTTCTTC. The resulting protein is CASSSGAAGTSGTSEQFF.